A single sample is the source of the 5 T cell receptor beta chains below, sequenced in a study of T cell repertoires in ileal Crohn's disease. Libraries were prepared by immunoSEQ multiplex PCR; TCRdb keeps only in-frame clonotypes and omits some of them. The sample records approximately 6,800 clones, 70% being singletons. Sequencing was performed on ileal tissue. The receptors originated from an adult with Crohn's disease.

The V call is TRBV25-1, the J call TRBJ2-7, with a weak D call TRBD2 (5 bases). Trimming left V 1 base short and J 5 bases short, with 12 bases between. The CDR3 covers 14 residues. Germline V gene sequence: CDR1 MGHDK, CDR2 SYGVNS. CDR3 nucleotide sequence: TGTGCCAGCAGTGAATCCGAGGGTGTCCACGAGCAGTACTTC. Translation: CASSESEGVHEQYF.

The V and J genes are TRBV7-2 and TRBJ1-5; the D gene is possibly TRBD1 (6 bases). The length of the CDR3 is 17 residues. The ends were cut back, 2 bases at V and 1 base at J, with 15 bases in the middle. Germline V CDR1 and CDR2: SGHTA, FQGNSA. The CDR3 DNA reads as TGTGCCAGCAGCTTATATTATGGGGGGGCAAGCAATCAGCCCCAGCATTTT. This gives the protein CASSLYYGGASNQPQHF.

The gene calls are TRBV5-1 and TRBJ2-1; 12 bases are shared with TRBD1. Germline-derived CDR1 and CDR2 are SGHRS and YFSETQ. V shed 0 bases and J 9 bases; nucleotides not matched to a gene: 7. There are 16 residues in the CDR3. CDR3 sequence: CASSLAGGQGAVEQFF. CDR3 nucleotides: TGCGCCAGCAGCTTGGCCGGGGGACAGGGGGCTGTTGAGCAGTTCTTC.

The V and J genes are TRBV2 and TRBJ2-3, with TRBD2 identical over 8 bases. Germline CDR1 SNHLY, CDR2 FYNNEI. The CDR3 has 15 amino acids. The ends lost 6 bases at V and 3 bases at J; junction bases unmatched: 8. The DNA for the CDR3 is TGTGCCAGCAGAGTACGGGGGGGTGTAACAGATACGCAGTATTTT. The encoded protein is CASRVRGGVTDTQYF.

This chain joins TRBV19 and TRBJ2-5; 8 positions match TRBD1. Germline V CDR1 and CDR2: LNHDA, SQIVND (reference sequence). The CDR3 runs 14 residues. The V gene end was trimmed by 4 bases and the J gene end by 4 bases; junction bases not matched to a gene: 5. The CDR3 sequence is CASSTGQDRETQYF. In DNA, the CDR3 is TGTGCCAGTAGTACGGGACAGGATCGAGAGACCCAGTACTTC.